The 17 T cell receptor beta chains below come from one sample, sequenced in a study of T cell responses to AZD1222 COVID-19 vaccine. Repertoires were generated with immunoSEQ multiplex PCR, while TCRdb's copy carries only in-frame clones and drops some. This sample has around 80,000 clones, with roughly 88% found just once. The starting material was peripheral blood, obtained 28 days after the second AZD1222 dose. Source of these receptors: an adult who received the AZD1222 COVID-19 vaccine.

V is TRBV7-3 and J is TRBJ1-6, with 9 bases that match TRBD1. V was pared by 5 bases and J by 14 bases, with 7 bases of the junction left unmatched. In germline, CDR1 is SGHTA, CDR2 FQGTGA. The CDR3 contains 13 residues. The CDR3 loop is CASSLTGGSTLHF. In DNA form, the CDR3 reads TGTGCCAGCAGCCTGACAGGGGGTAGTACCCTCCACTTT.

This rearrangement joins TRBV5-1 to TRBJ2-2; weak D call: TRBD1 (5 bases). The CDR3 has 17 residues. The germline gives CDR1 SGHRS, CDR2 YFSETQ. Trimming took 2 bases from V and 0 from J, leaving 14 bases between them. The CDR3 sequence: CASSLGAPKTNTGELFF. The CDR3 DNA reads TGCGCCAGCAGCTTAGGGGCACCTAAGACGAACACCGGGGAGCTGTTTTTT.

In DNA, the CDR3 is TGTGCCAGCAGTCAAACAGGGGGCCTTTTGACCCAGTACTTC. Its protein product is CASSQTGGLLTQYF. This chain connects TRBV25-1 to TRBJ2-5; 9 positions agree with TRBD1. This CDR3 has 14 residues. V shed 5 bases and J 7 bases; nucleotides not matched to a gene: 8. Germline CDR1 MGHDK, CDR2 SYGVNS. Supplemented by reference TRBV25-1 and TRBJ2-5, the full variable domain reads EADIYQTPRYLVIGTGKKITLECSQTMGHDKMYWYQQDPGMELHLIHYSYGVNSTEKGDLSSESTVSRIRTEHFPLTLESARPSHTSQYLCASSQTGGLLTQYFGPGTRLLVL.

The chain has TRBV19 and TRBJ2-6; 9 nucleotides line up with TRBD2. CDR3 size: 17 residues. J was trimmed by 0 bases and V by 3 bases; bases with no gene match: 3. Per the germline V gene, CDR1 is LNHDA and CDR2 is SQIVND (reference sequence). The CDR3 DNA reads TGTGCCAGTAGTATGAGTAGCGGGGGCTCTGGGGCCAACGTCCTGACTTTC. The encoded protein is CASSMSSGGSGANVLTF.

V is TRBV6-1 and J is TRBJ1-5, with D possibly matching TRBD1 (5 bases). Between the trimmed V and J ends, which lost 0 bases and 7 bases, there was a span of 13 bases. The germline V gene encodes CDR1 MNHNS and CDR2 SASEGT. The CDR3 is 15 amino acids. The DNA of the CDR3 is TGTGCCAGCAGTGAAGCGCAAGGGGAAGGGCAGCCCCAGCATTTT. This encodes CASSEAQGEGQPQHF.

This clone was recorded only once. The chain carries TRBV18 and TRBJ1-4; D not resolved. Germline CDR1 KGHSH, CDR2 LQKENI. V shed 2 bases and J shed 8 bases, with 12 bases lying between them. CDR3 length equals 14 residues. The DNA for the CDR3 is TGTGCCAGCTCACCAGTGGAGGTGGGCGAAAAACTGTTTTTT. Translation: CASSPVEVGEKLFF.

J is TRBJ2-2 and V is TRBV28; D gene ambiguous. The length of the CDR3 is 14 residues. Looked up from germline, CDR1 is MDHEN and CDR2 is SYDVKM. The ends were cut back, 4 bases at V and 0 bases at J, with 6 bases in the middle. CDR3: CASSSSSNTGELFF. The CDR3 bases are TGTGCCAGCAGTTCTTCCTCGAACACCGGGGAGCTGTTTTTT.

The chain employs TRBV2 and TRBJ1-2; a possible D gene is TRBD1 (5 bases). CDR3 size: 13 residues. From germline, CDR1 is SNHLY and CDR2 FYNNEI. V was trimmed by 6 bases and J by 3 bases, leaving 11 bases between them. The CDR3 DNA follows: TGTGCCAGCAGACGCGGGACGGACTATGGCTACACCTTC. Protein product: CASRRGTDYGYTF.

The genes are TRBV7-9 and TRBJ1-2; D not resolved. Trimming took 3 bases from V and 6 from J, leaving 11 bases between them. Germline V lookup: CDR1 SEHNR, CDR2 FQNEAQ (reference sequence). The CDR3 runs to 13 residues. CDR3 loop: CASSLGLNHGYTF. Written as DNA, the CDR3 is TGTGCCAGCAGCTTGGGCCTCAACCATGGCTACACCTTC.

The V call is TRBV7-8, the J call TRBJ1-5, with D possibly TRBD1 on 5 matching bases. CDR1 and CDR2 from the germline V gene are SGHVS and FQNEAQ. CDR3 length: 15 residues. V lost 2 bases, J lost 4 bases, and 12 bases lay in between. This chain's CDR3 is CASSLYMGQNQPQHF. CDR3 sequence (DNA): TGTGCCAGCAGCTTATATATGGGGCAAAATCAGCCCCAGCATTTT.

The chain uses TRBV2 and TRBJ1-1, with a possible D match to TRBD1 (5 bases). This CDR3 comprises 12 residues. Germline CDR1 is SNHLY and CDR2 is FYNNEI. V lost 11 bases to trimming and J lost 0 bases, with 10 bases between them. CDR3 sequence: CAGQTVNTEAFF. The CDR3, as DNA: TGTGCCGGCCAGACAGTGAACACTGAAGCTTTCTTT.

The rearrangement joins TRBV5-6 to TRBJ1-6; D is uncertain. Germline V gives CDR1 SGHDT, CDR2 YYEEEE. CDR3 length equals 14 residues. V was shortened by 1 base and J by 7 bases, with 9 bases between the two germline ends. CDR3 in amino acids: CASSLLQTNSPLHF. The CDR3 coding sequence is TGTGCCAGCAGCTTGTTACAGACCAATTCACCCCTCCACTTT.

CDR3 DNA sequence: TGTGCCAGCAGCTCCCTCGCCGTCCCTGGCCGGACAGATACGCAGTATTTT. Translating it yields CASSSLAVPGRTDTQYF. The rearrangement links TRBV5-5 to TRBJ2-3; no firm D call. The CDR3 totals 17 residues. Trimming left V 3 bases short and J 3 bases short, with 20 bases between. Germline assignment: CDR1 SGHKS and CDR2 YYEKEE (reference sequence).

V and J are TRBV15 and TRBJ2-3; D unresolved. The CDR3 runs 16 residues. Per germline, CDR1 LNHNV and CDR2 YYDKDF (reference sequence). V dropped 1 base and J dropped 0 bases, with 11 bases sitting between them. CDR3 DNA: TGTGCCACCAGCAGAGGAGGTCAGGCTAGCACAGATACGCAGTATTTT. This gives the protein CATSRGGQASTDTQYF.

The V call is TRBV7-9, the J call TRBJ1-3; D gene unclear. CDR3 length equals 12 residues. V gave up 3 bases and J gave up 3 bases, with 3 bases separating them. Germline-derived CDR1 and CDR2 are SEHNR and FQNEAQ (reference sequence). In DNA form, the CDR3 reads TGTGCCAGCAGCTTCTTTGGAAACACCATATATTTT. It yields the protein CASSFFGNTIYF.

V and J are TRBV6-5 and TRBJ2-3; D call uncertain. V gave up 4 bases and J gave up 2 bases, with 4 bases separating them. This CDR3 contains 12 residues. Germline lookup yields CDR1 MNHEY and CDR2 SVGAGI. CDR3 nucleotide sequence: TGTGCCAGCAGTTCCTCCACAGATACGCAGTATTTT. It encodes CASSSSTDTQYF.

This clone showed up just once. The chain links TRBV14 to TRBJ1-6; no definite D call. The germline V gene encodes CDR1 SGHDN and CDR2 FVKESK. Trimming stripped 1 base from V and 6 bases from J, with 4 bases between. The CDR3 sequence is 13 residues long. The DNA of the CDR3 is TGTGCCAGCAGCCAAGGACCTAATTCACCCCTCCACTTT. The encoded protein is CASSQGPNSPLHF. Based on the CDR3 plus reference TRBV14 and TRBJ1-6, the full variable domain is EAGVTQFPSHSVIEKGQTVTLRCDPISGHDNLYWYRRVMGKEIKFLLHFVKESKQDESGMPNNRFLAERTGGTYSTLKVQPAELEDSGVYFCASSQGPNSPLHFGNGTRLTVT.